These 26 T cell receptor beta chains came from one sample sequenced in a study of blood T cell repertoires in COVID-19. This table comes from immunoSEQ multiplex PCR, and its TCRdb copy is limited to in-frame clones, with some not included. Of approximately 290,000 clones listed, around 82% are singletons. Sample: peripheral blood. Receptor source: a person aged 70 to 85 with COVID-19, enrolled during active disease.

This clone was detected once. This chain connects TRBV10-3 to TRBJ1-4; 8 nucleotides agree with TRBD1. CDR3 size: 15 residues. After removal of 1 base from V and 8 bases from J, the junction contained 6 bases not matched to a gene. The germline gives CDR1 ENHRY, CDR2 SYGVKD. The CDR3 sequence is CAISELQGVGEKLFF. The CDR3 region has the DNA TGTGCCATCAGTGAGTTACAGGGGGTTGGCGAAAAACTGTTTTTT.

The rearrangement links TRBV6-2 or TRBV6-3 to TRBJ1-1; no clear D gene. V lost 5 bases to trimming and J lost 1 base, with 14 bases between them. Germline assignment: CDR1 MNHEY and CDR2 SVGEGT. This CDR3 is 15 amino acids long. As DNA, the CDR3 is TGTGCCAGCAGTGGCCCGAGGAGACCGAACACTGAAGCTTTCTTT. Amino acids: CASSGPRRPNTEAFF.

The chain links TRBV9 to TRBJ1-1; possible D gene TRBD1, 5 bases. Germline V gives CDR1 SGDLS, CDR2 YYNGEE. V lost 1 base, J lost 0 bases, and 7 bases lay in between. This CDR3 has 14 residues. CDR3 loop: CASSVSGLNTEAFF. In DNA form, the CDR3 reads TGTGCCAGCAGCGTATCAGGGCTGAACACTGAAGCTTTCTTT.

The chain carries TRBV5-1 and TRBJ1-5, with TRBD1 identical over 11 bases. Germline loops: CDR1 SGHRS, CDR2 YFSETQ. V was pared by 4 bases and J by 8 bases, with 2 bases of the junction left unmatched. CDR3 length: 13 amino acids. The CDR3 region is CASSPGQGEPQHF. CDR3 nucleotides: TGCGCCAGCAGCCCGGGACAGGGGGAGCCCCAGCATTTT.

The chain is built from TRBV27 and TRBJ2-2; no clear D. CDR1 is MNHEY and CDR2 is SMNVEV in the germline V gene (reference sequence). The CDR3 runs 12 residues. V dropped 5 bases and J dropped 7 bases, with 8 bases sitting between them. The CDR3 here is CASSIPGGELFF. The CDR3 DNA reads TGTGCCAGCAGTATCCCAGGCGGGGAGCTGTTTTTT.

The chain employs TRBV3-1 (or the pseudogene TRBV3-2) and TRBJ2-3; a possible D gene is TRBD2 (6 bases). This CDR3 is built from 15 residues. Germline CDR1 and CDR2: LGHDT and YNNKEL (reference sequence). Trimming stripped 1 base from V and 7 bases from J, with 15 bases between. The CDR3 loop reads CASSQGPGEEYTQYF. The CDR3 nucleotides are TGTGCCAGCAGCCAAGGCCCCGGGGAGGAGTATACGCAGTATTTT.

This clone was seen only once. The chain employs TRBV5-5 and TRBJ1-6, with 9 positions matching TRBD1. The CDR3 is 15 residues long. J lost 10 bases, V lost 0 bases, and 5 bases had no gene match. Looked up from germline, CDR1 is SGHKS and CDR2 is YYEKEE (reference sequence). CDR3 sequence (DNA): TGTGCCAGCAGCTTGGTTTGGACAGGGGAATCACCCCTCCACTTT. It is translated as CASSLVWTGESPLHF.

J is TRBJ2-5 and V is TRBV4-1; TRBD1 matches at 8 bases. V trimming: 5 bases; J trimming: 1 base; junction bases outside the gene matches: 9. Looked up from germline, CDR1 is MGHRA and CDR2 is YSYEKL. The CDR3 spans 16 residues. CDR3 sequence (DNA): TGCGCCAGCAGCGTCTTTTGGGGGACAGGCCAAGAGACCCAGTACTTC. This codes for CASSVFWGTGQETQYF.

The CDR3 protein is CASRVVGGTEAFF. The CDR3 nucleotides are TGTGCCAGTAGGGTGGTAGGCGGCACTGAAGCTTTCTTT. V is TRBV19 and J is TRBJ1-1, with no clear D. V lost 6 bases and J lost 4, with 12 bases in between. In germline, CDR1 is LNHDA, CDR2 SQIVND (reference sequence). This CDR3 contains 13 residues. The whole variable domain, filled in from reference TRBV19 and TRBJ1-1, reads DGGITQSPKYLFRKEGQNVTLSCEQNLNHDAMYWYRQDPGQGLRLIYYSQIVNDFQKGDIAEGYSVSREKKESFPLTVTSAQKNPTAFYLCASRVVGGTEAFFGQGTRLTVV.

The V and J genes are TRBV15 and TRBJ1-5; no definite D call. CDR3 size: 14 residues. Germline lookup yields CDR1 LNHNV and CDR2 YYDKDF (reference sequence). V shed 0 bases and J shed 4 bases, with 7 bases lying between them. CDR3 sequence reads: CATSRDHVNQPQHF. CDR3 DNA: TGTGCCACCAGCAGAGATCATGTTAATCAGCCCCAGCATTTT.

The chain carries TRBV2 and TRBJ2-7, with D possibly TRBD1 on 5 matching bases. Germline assignment: CDR1 SNHLY and CDR2 FYNNEI. Trimming cost V 7 bases and J 3 bases, with 13 bases left between them. The CDR3 sequence is 13 residues long. CDR3 protein: CASKGVSSYEQYF. In nucleotides, the CDR3 is TGTGCCAGCAAAGGGGTCAGCAGCTACGAGCAGTACTTC.

The chain employs TRBV19 and TRBJ1-1; no reliable D call. Trimming took 2 bases from V and 5 from J, leaving 9 bases between them. The germline gives CDR1 LNHDA, CDR2 SQIVND (reference sequence). CDR3 length: 13 residues. CDR3: CASSIPGRTEAFF. CDR3 coding DNA: TGTGCCAGTAGTATACCTGGTCGGACTGAAGCTTTCTTT.

V usage is TRBV3-1 (or the pseudogene TRBV3-2) and J usage is TRBJ1-6; maybe TRBD1 (5 bases). The CDR3 is made up of 17 amino acids. The V gene lost 2 bases and the J gene lost 6 bases, with 17 bases spanning the gap. The germline V gene has CDR1 LGHDT and CDR2 YNNKEL (reference sequence). CDR3 coding DNA: TGTGCCAGCAGCCAATATGGGGGAGGGAGTTCTAATTCACCCCTCCACTTT. The encoded protein is CASSQYGGGSSNSPLHF.

The chain has TRBV5-1 and TRBJ2-7; TRBD1 is a possible D gene (6 bases). Trimming removed 1 base at V and 6 bases at J, with 8 bases between. Germline V gene lookup returns CDR1 SGHRS and CDR2 YFSETQ. The CDR3 consists of 12 residues. The CDR3 spells CASSLRGSEQYF. In DNA form, the CDR3 reads TGCGCCAGCAGCTTGAGGGGGAGCGAGCAGTACTTC.

The gene calls are TRBV7-2 and TRBJ2-2; 8 nucleotides match TRBD1. V was pared by 8 bases and J by 7 bases, with 9 bases of the junction left unmatched. Germline-derived CDR1 and CDR2 are SGHTA and FQGNSA. CDR3 size: 14 residues. CDR3 DNA sequence: TGTGCCAGCGCTGGACAGGGAAGGGACGGGGAGCTGTTTTTT. As protein: CASAGQGRDGELFF.

CDR3 DNA sequence: TGTGCCAGCTGGGGACAGGCGTATGGCTACACCTTC. Its protein product is CASWGQAYGYTF. The chain carries TRBV28 and TRBJ1-2; 8 positions agree with TRBD1. V was pared by 8 bases and J by 5 bases, with 4 bases of the junction left unmatched. In germline, CDR1 is MDHEN, CDR2 SYDVKM. The CDR3 covers 12 residues.

This clone was observed a handful of times. This chain uses TRBV19 with TRBJ1-1, with 8 bases that match TRBD1. The CDR3 runs to 16 residues. Trimming at V came to 10 bases and at J to 1 base, leaving 14 bases not matched to a gene. Germline CDR1 LNHDA, CDR2 SQIVND (reference sequence). The CDR3 is CATPPLLDRENTEAFF. The CDR3 DNA follows: TGTGCCACGCCCCCACTACTGGACAGGGAGAACACTGAAGCTTTCTTT.

The CDR3 bases are TGTGCCTGGAGCGGTGGGGGCTACTACGAGCAGTACTTC. Its protein product is CAWSGGGYYEQYF. This chain links TRBV30 with TRBJ2-7; D possibly corresponds to TRBD1 (6 bases). CDR1 GTSNPN and CDR2 SVGIG come from the germline V gene (reference sequence). The CDR3 runs 13 residues. Trimming cost V 3 bases and J 3 bases, with 12 bases left between them. The entire variable domain, with the rest obtained from reference TRBV30 and TRBJ2-7, is as follows: SQTIHQWPATLVQPVGSPLSLECTVEGTSNPNLYWYRQAAGRGLQLLFYSVGIGQISSEVPQNLSASRPQDRQFILSSKKLLLSDSGFYLCAWSGGGYYEQYFGPGTRLTVT.

The chain recombines TRBV24-1 with TRBJ2-3; no definite D call. Germline assignment: CDR1 KGHDR and CDR2 SFDVKD. The CDR3 sequence is 15 residues long. Trimming cost V 4 bases and J 0 bases, with 10 bases left between them. The CDR3, as DNA: TGTGCCACCAGTGACCTAAGATCTAGCACAGATACGCAGTATTTT. Its protein is CATSDLRSSTDTQYF.

The genes are TRBV7-2 and TRBJ2-7, with 11 bases lining up with TRBD2. Germline CDR1 SGHTA, CDR2 FQGNSA. This CDR3 region has 15 residues. V gave up 4 bases and J gave up 6 bases; unmatched junction bases: 8. The CDR3: CASSSIAGGPSEQYF. CDR3 DNA: TGTGCCAGCAGCTCGATAGCGGGGGGGCCTTCCGAGCAGTACTTC. The full variable domain, in which reference TRBV7-2 and TRBJ2-7 provide the parts outside the CDR3, is GAGVSQSPSNKVTEKGKDVELRCDPISGHTALYWYRQSLGQGLEFLIYFQGNSAPDKSGLPSDRFSAERTGGSVSTLTIQRTQQEDSAVYLCASSSIAGGPSEQYFGPGTRLTVT.

CDR3 amino acids: CASSFGTGGSTNEKLFF. The CDR3 DNA reads as TGTGCCAGCTCATTCGGGACAGGGGGCTCGACTAATGAAAAACTGTTTTTT. The chain is built from TRBV18 and TRBJ1-4; the match to TRBD1 covers 12 bases. The CDR3 is 17 residues long. V lost 5 bases, J lost 2 bases, and 6 bases stayed unmatched. Looked up from germline, CDR1 is KGHSH and CDR2 is LQKENI.

This clone occurred once. The rearrangement links TRBV5-1 to TRBJ1-3; a possible D gene is TRBD1 (6 bases). The V and J ends lost 1 base and 6 bases respectively, with 14 bases between them. CDR3 length: 15 amino acids. From germline, CDR1 is SGHRS and CDR2 YFSETQ. As DNA, the CDR3 is TGCGCCAGCAGCTTGTTGGGGGCTGTAGAAAACACCATATATTTT. The encoded protein is CASSLLGAVENTIYF.

For this clone: The junction differs from germline at one of its ends, possibly a read error. The V gene is TRBV7-2, the J gene TRBJ2-3, with 10 positions matching TRBD2. The CDR3 loop spans 10 amino acids. Germline assignment: CDR1 SGHTA and CDR2 FQGNSA. CDR3 protein: CASSLERGGF. The DNA for the CDR3 is TGTGCCAGCAGCTTGGAGCGGGGGGGTTTT. The full variable domain, its missing parts supplied by reference TRBV7-2 and TRBJ2-3, is GAGVSQSPSNKVTEKGKDVELRCDPISGHTALYWYRQSLGQGLEFLIYFQGNSAPDKSGLPSDRFSAERTGGSVSTLTIQRTQQEDSAVYLCASSLERGGFGPGTRLTVL.

The chain's CDR3 is CASTPKGEDTEAFF. The CDR3 bases are TGTGCCAGCACCCCCAAGGGAGAGGACACTGAAGCTTTCTTT. This chain uses TRBV6-5 with TRBJ1-1; D gene uncertain. The V gene's germline CDR1 is MNHEY and CDR2 SVGAGI. V lost 7 bases to trimming and J lost 3 bases, with 15 bases between them. The CDR3 is 14 residues long.

The chain combines TRBV12-3 or TRBV12-4 with TRBJ2-2; D not certain. The V end lost 3 bases, the J end lost 4 bases, and 6 bases lay between the germline ends. The CDR3 is made up of 13 amino acids. The chain's CDR3 is CASSFLSTGELFF. The DNA of the CDR3 is TGTGCCAGCAGTTTTCTTAGCACCGGGGAGCTGTTTTTT.

The genes are TRBV19 and TRBJ1-3; 8 nucleotides agree with TRBD1. This CDR3 has 15 amino acids. Germline V lookup: CDR1 LNHDA, CDR2 SQIVND (reference sequence). V lost 3 bases to trimming and J lost 2 bases; unmatched junction nucleotides: 3. CDR3 sequence (DNA): TGTGCCAGTAGTATCGGGACAGGTACTGGAAACACCATATATTTT. This gives the protein CASSIGTGTGNTIYF.